One and the same sample provided the 6 T cell receptor beta chains below, sequenced in a study of cytomegalovirus exposure and HLA in healthy donors. 13 Jbeta primers and 60 Vbeta primers were used for the PCR. The repertoire was sequenced with immunoSEQ multiplex PCR; TCRdb's copy has only in-frame clones and lacks some. This table has about 130,000 clones, over 60% appearing once. The sequenced sample was PBMCs. The source of these receptors is a woman aged 55-69 years in good health and CMV-seropositive.

For this clone: Other DNA sequences of this sample code for an identical CDR3. This chain links TRBV9 with TRBJ1-5; D unresolved. CDR1 SGDLS and CDR2 YYNGEE come from the germline V gene. Trimming pared 0 bases from V and 6 bases from J, leaving 7 bases between. The CDR3 runs to 13 residues. CDR3 in amino acids: CASSVGGSQPQHF. The CDR3 DNA reads TGTGCCAGCAGCGTAGGAGGGAGTCAGCCCCAGCATTTT.

V usage is TRBV5-1 and J usage is TRBJ2-5; a possible D gene is TRBD1 (5 bases). The CDR3 has 14 amino acids. CDR1 and CDR2 (germline): SGHRS, YFSETQ. Trimming took off 4 bases at V and 2 bases at J, with 12 bases between the two ends. CDR3 in DNA: TGCGCCAGCAGCCCAGGACATTTTCAAGAGACCCAGTACTTC. It translates to CASSPGHFQETQYF. The whole variable domain, filled in from reference TRBV5-1 and TRBJ2-5, reads KAGVTQTPRYLIKTRGQQVTLSCSPISGHRSVSWYQQTPGQGLQFLFEYFSETQRNKGNFPGRFSGRQFSNSRSEMNVSTLELGDSALYLCASSPGHFQETQYFGPGTRLLVL.

This clone has a handful of counts. This rearrangement joins TRBV10-3 to TRBJ2-1; 7 bases line up with TRBD2. With V trimmed by 2 bases and J by 7 bases, 11 bases remained unmatched. The CDR3 contains 16 residues. CDR1 and CDR2 (germline): ENHRY, SYGVKD. DNA for the CDR3: TGTGCCATCAGTGAGGTCGAGAGGGCCGGGAGGAATGAGCAGTTCTTC. Translation: CAISEVERAGRNEQFF.

This chain uses TRBV7-2 with TRBJ2-7; 13 bases map to TRBD2. The CDR3 consists of 15 residues. Germline CDR1 SGHTA, CDR2 FQGNSA. V lost 5 bases to trimming and J lost 6 bases; unmatched junction nucleotides: 7. Written as DNA, the CDR3 is TGTGCCAGCAGCCAAAACGGACTAGCGGGAGTCGAGCAGTACTTC. This translates into CASSQNGLAGVEQYF.

The rearrangement uses TRBV29-1 and TRBJ2-2; D possibly corresponds to TRBD1 (6 bases). Trimming took 7 bases from V and 7 from J, leaving 13 bases between them. CDR1 and CDR2 (germline): SQVTM, ANQGSEA. This CDR3 contains 12 residues. The CDR3: CSAGQFGGELFF. As DNA, the CDR3 is TGCAGCGCCGGACAGTTCGGCGGGGAGCTGTTTTTT.

This clone was observed once. The V and J genes are TRBV6-1 and TRBJ1-1, with D perhaps matching TRBD1 (6 bases). From germline, CDR1 is MNHNS and CDR2 SASEGT. The length of the CDR3 is 15 residues. V lost 7 bases and J 2 bases, leaving 17 bases between the germline ends. The CDR3 DNA sequence: TGTGCCAGCACTACAGGGCGTATAGTAAACACTGAAGCTTTCTTT. Translated, it gives CASTTGRIVNTEAFF.